What follows are 25 T cell receptor beta chains derived from one specimen sequenced in a study of T-cell memory formation after mild COVID-19 (dated by TCRdb to about 2021). The library was generated by 5' RACE. Sequencing took place on an Illumina NovaSeq 6000. TCRdb applied fastp at Q25 and MiXCR to the public reads, then kept only in-frame beta chains. Each record represents a unique CDR3 protein, reported with the most common genes and DNA among its rows. The sample has fewer than 250,000 distinct CDR3 sequences on record, under 30% of them singletons. Roughly 11% of the sample goes to the ten largest clones. The sequenced sample was PBMCs or a T cell subset sorted from them (not recorded which). These TCRs come from an adult woman who had mild COVID-19 (a few samples of this study predate the infection). The sample titles of this study are shuffled in the database, so cell type and time point are left out; the donor was told from shared clones.

This chain joins TRBV7-8 and TRBJ1-2, with TRBD1 matching 10 bases. The CDR3 has 14 residues. J was trimmed by 4 bases and V by 3 bases; bases with no gene match: 2. Germline loops: CDR1 SGHVS, CDR2 FQNEAQ. CDR3 amino acids: CASSFGQGGYGYTF. The CDR3 region has the DNA TGTGCCAGCAGCTTCGGACAGGGGGGCTATGGCTACACCTTC.

This clonotype was found a few times. This chain joins TRBV20-1 and TRBJ1-1; TRBD1 aligns across 9 bases. Per germline, CDR1 DFQATT and CDR2 SNEGSKA (reference sequence). V was clipped by 6 bases and J by 5 bases; unmatched bases: 16. The CDR3 extends over 16 amino acids. The CDR3 here is CSAPGTGNNAGTEAFF. The CDR3 DNA is TGCAGTGCCCCTGGGACAGGGAATAACGCGGGAACTGAAGCTTTCTTT.

The chain employs TRBV7-2 and TRBJ2-1; 8 bases agree with TRBD1. V lost 5 bases to trimming and J lost 4 bases; unmatched junction nucleotides: 7. Germline CDR1 is SGHTA and CDR2 is FQGNSA. This CDR3 spans 15 amino acids. The CDR3 DNA is TGTGCCAGCAGCCGGACAGGGAACAGATACAATGAGCAGTTCTTC. Translated: CASSRTGNRYNEQFF.

The genes are TRBV2 and TRBJ1-1; 11 bases line up with TRBD1. The CDR3 has 16 residues. Unmatched junction bases numbered 9, after V lost 4 bases and J lost 5 bases. The germline gives CDR1 SNHLY, CDR2 FYNNEI. CDR3 amino acids: CASSVGQGEVVTEAFF. The CDR3 DNA follows: TGTGCCAGCAGTGTGGGACAGGGGGAAGTGGTGACTGAAGCTTTCTTT.

Only a few counts were recorded for this clonotype. V gene TRBV6-6 combines with J gene TRBJ2-7; D gene unclear. The germline gives CDR1 MNHNY, CDR2 SVGAGI (reference sequence). Trimming took 6 bases from V and 6 from J, leaving 6 bases between them. CDR3 length: 10 residues. CDR3 region: CASSGLEQYF. CDR3 DNA sequence: TGTGCCAGCAGCGGGCTCGAGCAGTACTTC.

V usage is TRBV6-5 and J usage is TRBJ2-1; 12 bases are shared with TRBD2. CDR1 is MNHEY, CDR2 SVGAGI, per germline. This CDR3 spans 17 amino acids. V lost 1 base and J lost 6; bases outside the gene matches: 7. CDR3 sequence (DNA): TGTGCCAGCAGTTACTATCGACTAGCGGGAGCCGGCAATGAGCAGTTCTTC. Its protein is CASSYYRLAGAGNEQFF.

This clonotype was recorded only once. This rearrangement joins TRBV3-1 to TRBJ2-5; tentatively, D is TRBD1 (6 bases). Trimming cost V 2 bases and J 3 bases, with 16 bases left between them. In germline, CDR1 is LGHDT, CDR2 YNNKEL (reference sequence). The CDR3 has 16 amino acids. The CDR3 DNA reads TGTGCCAGCAGCCAATTAGCCGGACAGCCCAAAGAGACCCAGTACTTC. Amino acids: CASSQLAGQPKETQYF.

This chain links TRBV6-1 with TRBJ2-1, with 13 bases identical to TRBD2. Germline V gene data show CDR1 as MNHNS and CDR2 as SASEGT. With 9 bases clipped from V and 4 bases from J, the junction kept 9 bases outside the gene matches. The CDR3 runs to 16 residues. Here the CDR3 DNA reads TGTGCCAGTACGGCAGGGACTAGCGGGGATTACAATGAGCAGTTCTTC. It is translated as CASTAGTSGDYNEQFF.

This chain connects TRBV9 to TRBJ2-1; D gene unclear. CDR1 and CDR2 (germline): SGDLS, YYNGEE. The V gene lost 0 bases and the J gene lost 2 bases, with 3 bases spanning the gap. The CDR3 totals 13 residues. The CDR3 is CASSVDPYNEQFF. The CDR3 DNA is TGTGCCAGCAGCGTAGACCCCTACAATGAGCAGTTCTTC.

A few counts support this clonotype. The chain couples TRBV11-2 to TRBJ1-4; unclear D gene. This CDR3 region has 17 residues. V was trimmed by 5 bases and J by 0 bases, leaving 16 bases between them. Germline V gene data show CDR1 as SGHAT and CDR2 as FQNNGV. CDR3 loop: CASSRHALATTNEKLFF. The CDR3, as DNA: TGTGCCAGCAGCCGCCACGCCTTAGCAACAACTAATGAAAAACTGTTTTTT. Looking up the rest from reference TRBV11-2 and TRBJ1-4 gives the full variable domain: EAGVAQSPRYKIIEKRQSVAFWCNPISGHATLYWYQQILGQGPKLLIQFQNNGVVDDSQLPKDRFSAERLKGVDSTLKIQPAKLEDSAVYLCASSRHALATTNEKLFFGSGTQLSVL.

This clonotype was counted a few times. V and J are TRBV5-1 and TRBJ2-1, with D unresolved. The CDR3 loop spans 11 amino acids. Germline V gene lookup returns CDR1 SGHRS and CDR2 YFSETQ. Trimming stripped 4 bases from V and 10 bases from J, with 9 bases between. Written as DNA, the CDR3 is TGCGCCAGCAGCCGCAGGTTAGAGCAGTTCTTC. This codes for CASSRRLEQFF.

This clonotype has just a few counts. The chain is built from TRBV2 and TRBJ2-7; D is uncertain. CDR3 size: 17 residues. V lost 1 base and J 0 bases, leaving 16 bases between the germline ends. CDR1 is SNHLY and CDR2 is FYNNEI in the germline V gene. CDR3 loop: CASSEGYRNPSSYEQYF. In DNA, the CDR3 is TGTGCCAGCAGTGAAGGCTACAGAAACCCGAGCTCCTACGAGCAGTACTTC.

This clonotype was picked up a small number of times. The V gene is TRBV15, the J gene TRBJ1-1; a weak D match, TRBD1 (5 bases). V shed 0 bases and J shed 5 bases, with 16 bases lying between them. Germline CDR1 is LNHNV and CDR2 is YYDKDF (reference sequence). This CDR3 region has 16 residues. The CDR3, as DNA: TGTGCCACCAGCAGAGATCTAACAGGAGCCGGAACTGAAGCTTTCTTT. Encoded protein: CATSRDLTGAGTEAFF.

In this sample, this clonotype turned up a few times. J is TRBJ2-1 and V is TRBV7-8, with a weak D call TRBD1 (5 bases). Germline loops: CDR1 SGHVS, CDR2 FQNEAQ. This CDR3 comprises 17 residues. The germline V and J ends were trimmed by 7 bases and 5 bases, with 24 bases remaining between them. The CDR3 DNA sequence: TGTGCCAGCAACCTAGAACGGTGGGGCTCCAGGGACAATGAGCAGTTCTTC. Translation: CASNLERWGSRDNEQFF.

This clonotype was counted a few times. This chain uses TRBV9 with TRBJ1-5, with D tentatively TRBD1 (6 bases). The CDR3 loop spans 15 amino acids. Germline V gene data show CDR1 as SGDLS and CDR2 as YYNGEE. Trimming removed 0 bases from V and 3 bases from J, with 10 bases in between. CDR3 in amino acids: CASSVGHRDNQPQHF. The CDR3 DNA follows: TGTGCCAGCAGCGTAGGTCACAGGGACAATCAGCCCCAGCATTTT.

Many counts were recorded for this clonotype. V is TRBV7-9 and J is TRBJ1-1, with TRBD1 matching over 9 bases. V lost 3 bases, J lost 3 bases, and 2 bases stayed unmatched. The CDR3 has 14 amino acids. Germline CDR1 is SEHNR and CDR2 is FQNEAQ (reference sequence). The CDR3 region is CASSFWTGDTEAFF. CDR3 nucleotide sequence: TGTGCCAGCAGCTTTTGGACAGGGGACACTGAAGCTTTCTTT. The full variable domain, rest sourced from reference TRBV7-9 and TRBJ1-1, is DTGVSQNPRHKITKRGQNVTFRCDPISEHNRLYWYRQTLGQGPEFLTYFQNEAQLEKSRLLSDRFSAERPKGSFSTLEIQRTEQGDSAMYLCASSFWTGDTEAFFGQGTRLTVV.

The chain joins TRBV4-1 to TRBJ1-3; 8 nucleotides match TRBD1. This CDR3 comprises 16 residues. Germline V CDR1 and CDR2: MGHRA, YSYEKL. The V gene end was trimmed by 5 bases and the J gene end by 1 base; junction bases not matched to a gene: 7. DNA for the CDR3: TGCGCCAGCAGCTCGGACAGGGCGAGGTCTGGAAACACCATATATTTT. Encoded protein: CASSSDRARSGNTIYF.

The chain links TRBV4-2 to TRBJ1-6; 8 nucleotides align to TRBD1. The CDR3 has 16 amino acids. The ends lost 0 bases at V and 6 bases at J; junction bases unmatched: 4. Germline loops: CDR1 LGHNA, CDR2 YNFKEQ. CDR3 nucleotides: TGTGCCAGCAGCCAAGATTGGGACAGGCGTAATTCACCCCTCCACTTT. Amino acids: CASSQDWDRRNSPLHF.

V is TRBV6-4 and J is TRBJ2-7; TRBD1 agrees at 7 bases. Germline-derived CDR1 and CDR2 are MRHNA and SNTAGT. Trimming at V came to 2 bases and at J to 0 bases, leaving 7 bases not matched to a gene. This CDR3 has 16 residues. CDR3 sequence: CASSDPPGTVSYEQYF. In DNA, the CDR3 is TGTGCCAGCAGTGACCCACCAGGGACAGTCTCCTACGAGCAGTACTTC.

The chain uses TRBV20-1 and TRBJ2-7; a weak D match, TRBD2 (6 bases). The germline V and J ends were trimmed by 5 bases and 2 bases, with 16 bases remaining between them. CDR1 and CDR2 from the germline V gene are DFQATT and SNEGSKA (reference sequence). There are 14 residues in the CDR3. The CDR3 DNA follows: TGCAGTGCTCCAGGACTAAACAGAGCCTACGAGCAGTACTTC. Protein: CSAPGLNRAYEQYF.

As to this clonotype: At one end, the junction sequence differs from germline, possibly due to a read error. The chain is built from TRBV25-1 and TRBJ1-6, with D possibly being TRBD1 (5 bases). This CDR3 is 15 amino acids long. The germline V gene encodes CDR1 MGHDK and CDR2 SYGVNS. The CDR3 sequence is CASSEFGAPHSPLHF. As DNA, the CDR3 is TGTGCCAGCAGTGAATTCGGGGCTCCGCATTCCCCCCTCCACTTT.

This clonotype occurred a few times. This rearrangement joins TRBV4-2 to TRBJ1-5, with TRBD1 matching over 8 bases. This CDR3 contains 16 residues. Trimming took 5 bases from V and 1 from J; bases not matched to a gene: 7. The germline V gene has CDR1 LGHNA and CDR2 YNFKEQ. CDR3 region: CASSTIGQGSNQPQHF. CDR3 bases: TGTGCCAGCAGCACCATCGGACAGGGAAGCAATCAGCCCCAGCATTTT.

The chain couples TRBV2 to TRBJ2-2, with D possibly TRBD1 on 5 matching bases. V was shortened by 6 bases and J by 10 bases, with 18 bases between the two germline ends. The CDR3 length is 14 residues. CDR1 and CDR2 from the germline V gene are SNHLY and FYNNEI. CDR3 in amino acids: CASSAEGQGTELFF. CDR3 in DNA: TGTGCCAGCAGCGCGGAAGGCCAGGGCACGGAGCTGTTTTTT.

This clonotype was seen only a few times. The V call is TRBV12-3 or TRBV12-4, the J call TRBJ1-2; TRBD1 might be the D (6 bases). The CDR3 has 13 residues. Trimming shortened V by 8 bases and J by 8 bases, and 18 bases separated the two germline ends. CDR3 residues: CASGGLSGVGYTF. Written as DNA, the CDR3 is TGTGCCAGCGGGGGCCTTTCAGGCGTGGGCTACACCTTC.

A single count supports this clonotype. The chain uses TRBV6-1 and TRBJ1-5; TRBD1 is a possible D gene (6 bases). CDR1 is MNHNS, CDR2 SASEGT, per germline. V shed 0 bases and J shed 5 bases, with 11 bases lying between them. This CDR3 is built from 15 residues. The CDR3: CASSEAGDIDQPQHF. The CDR3 coding sequence is TGTGCCAGCAGTGAAGCAGGGGACATTGATCAGCCCCAGCATTTT.